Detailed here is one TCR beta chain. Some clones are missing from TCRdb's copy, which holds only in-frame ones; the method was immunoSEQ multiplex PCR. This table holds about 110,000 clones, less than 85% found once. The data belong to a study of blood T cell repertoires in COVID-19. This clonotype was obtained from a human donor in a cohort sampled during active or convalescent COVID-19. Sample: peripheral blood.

The CDR3 region is CASSIGHRAVEAYGYTF. The CDR3 nucleotides read TGTGCCAGTAGTATAGGTCACAGGGCGGTTGAGGCATATGGCTACACCTTC. V and J are TRBV19 and TRBJ1-2, with D perhaps TRBD1 (6 bases). Looked up from germline, CDR1 is LNHDA and CDR2 is SQIVND (reference sequence). This CDR3 comprises 17 residues. Trimming took 1 base from V and 5 from J, leaving 20 bases between them.